This TCR beta chain derives from a study of shared clonotypes between healthy human individuals (TCRdb year 2020). Regarding the complete study: Two women and three men aged 18 to 49 years were included in the cohort. For each donor, CD4 naive and CD4 memory were each given three plates, CD8 naive was given two plates, and CD8 memory was given one plate. The study deeply sequenced blood TCR repertoires of about 5 healthy adults to estimate repertoire size and the extent of clonotype sharing between individuals. To increase sequencing depth and limit assay-specific biases, TCR repertoire library preparation and sequencing were carried out by different laboratories using diverse techniques. Each donor's leukapheresis produced roughly between about 0.85 and 10 billion PBMCs.

CDR1 is given as LNHDA and CDR2 as SQIVND, both from the germline V gene (reference sequence). At the junction V is shortened by 5 bases and J by 7 bases; bases outside the gene matches: 12. Measured from the cysteine to the phenylalanine, the CDR3 is 17 residues long. The sequence is cut down to CDR3 DNA, 51 bases in frame from base 1. What the work shows at the level of the full study, not this receptor alone: Sharing across several donors was observed for around 5% of naive CD4, under 4% of naive CD8, roughly 2.3% of memory CD4, and less than 0.45% of memory CD8 clonotypes. Only blood was sampled, and tissue TCR repertoires likely differ from those in blood. Incomplete sequencing was indicated by rarefaction of sorted-subset datasets, despite the large sequencing depth. Pairwise subsampling led to the expectation that sequencing depth would affect the degree of clonotype sharing among donors. Larger estimated clonotype richness was generally found for naive subsets than for memory subsets. Compared with non-shared clonotypes, clonotypes shared by all four sorted-subset donors had higher generation probabilities. The genetic and exposure-history diversity represented was limited by the small number of donors.

TCR CDR3 regions were amplified from genomic DNA by multiplex PCR using the deep immunoSEQ assay. Extracted genomic DNA from each cell subset was distributed evenly across all wells of several immunoSEQ 96-well plates, and each plate was treated as a replicate. For sorted subsets, each replicate PCR was loaded with roughly 200 ng genomic DNA, equivalent to roughly 30,000 T cell genomes. Purified libraries were measured with a Qubit 3.0 fluorometer, size-checked on a Bioanalyzer 2100, and measured again with the KAPA Library Quantification kit. A separate single-read 150-cycle Illumina NextSeq 550 flow cell was used to sequence each immunoSEQ 96-well plate. Processing in the source paper ran as follows. Because only junctional sequences without quality scores were contained in the immunoSEQ output, filtering matching that applied to full-length reads could not be performed. Sequences were annotated with PyIR, a Python wrapper for IgBLAST v1.9, using IMGT germline references to assign V/J genes and CDR3. Any read was removed if the V/J assignment was weak (E-value above 1e-6), the CDR3 was missing, or the read contained stop codons, out-of-frame junctions, or ambiguous translated residues. A V3J clonotype was defined by an identical inferred V gene, J gene, and CDR3 amino acid sequence. Percentage overlap between repertoires was calculated by dividing the number of shared unique clonotypes by the size of the smaller repertoire. Three approaches were used to assess repertoire richness: RTK rarefaction, the Chao1 estimator, and Recon v2.1 estimates of unobserved clonotypes. For all TCRbeta clonotypes obtained by the gDNA method from several donors, generation probabilities were computed with OLGA. The source is immuneACCESS, and TCRdb retained only in-frame sequences with V and J called. Part of the clones is not carried over; for the studies checked, unresolved V genes explain less than half of this, and the remainder is unexplained. The V and J calls and clone size are taken from that table; D and trimming were inferred from the DNA. The sample profile shows 2 million to 3 million clones; roughly 93% of them were found once. More than 0.35% of the sample lies in the top ten.

The donors were healthy, HIV-negative adults with no recently reported acute infections or vaccinations. Every donor was a Caucasian adult living in Nashville, Tennessee, USA. CD4+ T cells were enriched through magnetic negative selection, after which naive cells were positively selected on CD45RA and the remaining negative fraction served as the memory subset. After blood collection by leukapheresis, PBMCs were isolated using Ficoll-Histopaque density gradient centrifugation and then cryopreserved in the vapor phase of liquid nitrogen. Analytical flow cytometry was used to check the purity and quantity of every magnetically sorted T cell population. Each sorted fraction had its genomic DNA isolated and then quantified by UV absorbance on a Nanodrop 2000c. Notes on this clone: Its antigen is currently not known. No clone much larger than this one lies a single base away; base qualities are absent.

The origin of this receptor is a man in his late teens or twenties in good health. Some clones in this sample may be carry-over from other donors' samples. The specimen sequenced was naive CD4+ T cells from PBMCs. Interpreted using the paper, the cell subset or site label stands for: CD45RA+ positively selected. The rearranged chain carries TRBV19 and TRBJ2-2, and TRBD2 matches 11 of the central bases. The CDR3 sequence is CASSYPPSGRFGGELFF. The DNA is as follows: TGTGCCAGTAGTTATCCACCTAGCGGGAGGTTCGGCGGGGAGCTGTTTTTT.